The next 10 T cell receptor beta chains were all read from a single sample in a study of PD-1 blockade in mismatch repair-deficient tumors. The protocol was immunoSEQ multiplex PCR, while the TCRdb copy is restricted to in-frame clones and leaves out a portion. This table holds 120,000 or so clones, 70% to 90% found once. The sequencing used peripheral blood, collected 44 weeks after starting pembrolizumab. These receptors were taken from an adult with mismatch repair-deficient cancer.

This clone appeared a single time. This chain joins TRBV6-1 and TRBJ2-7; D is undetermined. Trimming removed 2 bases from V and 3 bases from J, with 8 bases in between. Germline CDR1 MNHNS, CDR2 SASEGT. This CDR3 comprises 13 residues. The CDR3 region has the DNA TGTGCCAGCAGTGAAAGGTTTGGCTACGAGCAGTACTTC. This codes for CASSERFGYEQYF.

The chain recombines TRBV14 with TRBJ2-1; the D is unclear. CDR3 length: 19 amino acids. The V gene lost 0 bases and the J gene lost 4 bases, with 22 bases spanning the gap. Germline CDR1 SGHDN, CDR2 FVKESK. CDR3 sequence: CASSQDGRFSMVPYNEQFF. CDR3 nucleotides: TGTGCCAGCAGCCAAGATGGTCGGTTTAGTATGGTTCCGTACAATGAGCAGTTCTTC.

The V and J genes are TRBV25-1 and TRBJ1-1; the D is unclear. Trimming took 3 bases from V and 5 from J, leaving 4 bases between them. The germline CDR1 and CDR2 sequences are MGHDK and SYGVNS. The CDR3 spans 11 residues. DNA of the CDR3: TGTGCCAGCAGTGAGAAGACTGAAGCTTTCTTT. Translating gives CASSEKTEAFF.

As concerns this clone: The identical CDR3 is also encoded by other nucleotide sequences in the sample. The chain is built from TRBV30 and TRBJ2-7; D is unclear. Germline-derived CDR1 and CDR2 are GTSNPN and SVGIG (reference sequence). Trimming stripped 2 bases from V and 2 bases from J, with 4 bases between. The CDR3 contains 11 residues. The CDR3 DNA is TGTGCCTGGAGTTTAGCCTACGAGCAGTACTTC. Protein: CAWSLAYEQYF.

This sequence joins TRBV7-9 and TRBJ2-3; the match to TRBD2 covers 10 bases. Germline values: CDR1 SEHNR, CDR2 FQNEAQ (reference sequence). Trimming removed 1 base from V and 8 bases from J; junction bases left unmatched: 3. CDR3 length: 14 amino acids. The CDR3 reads CASSLGTSGGTQYF. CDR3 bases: TGTGCCAGCAGCTTAGGGACTAGCGGTGGTACGCAGTATTTT.

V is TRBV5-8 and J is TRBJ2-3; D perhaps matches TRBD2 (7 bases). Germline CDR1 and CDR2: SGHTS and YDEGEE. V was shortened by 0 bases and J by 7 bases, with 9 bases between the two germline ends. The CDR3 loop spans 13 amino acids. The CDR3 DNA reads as TGTGCCAGCAGCTTGGAGGGGGGGCATACGCAGTATTTT. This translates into CASSLEGGHTQYF.

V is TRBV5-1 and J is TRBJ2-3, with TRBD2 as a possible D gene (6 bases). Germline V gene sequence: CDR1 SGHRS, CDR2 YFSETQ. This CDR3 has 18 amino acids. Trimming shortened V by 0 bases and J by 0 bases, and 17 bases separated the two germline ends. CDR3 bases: TGCGCCAGCAGCTTGGTACCCCAGCGGGCCTTAAGCACAGATACGCAGTATTTT. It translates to CASSLVPQRALSTDTQYF.

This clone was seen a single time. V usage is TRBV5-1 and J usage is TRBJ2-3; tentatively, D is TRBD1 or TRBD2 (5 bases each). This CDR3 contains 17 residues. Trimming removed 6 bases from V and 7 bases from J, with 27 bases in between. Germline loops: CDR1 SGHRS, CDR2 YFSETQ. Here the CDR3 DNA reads TGCGCCAGCACCCTGGTTGGTACAGGTAGCCTCGGGAATACGCAGTATTTT. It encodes CASTLVGTGSLGNTQYF.

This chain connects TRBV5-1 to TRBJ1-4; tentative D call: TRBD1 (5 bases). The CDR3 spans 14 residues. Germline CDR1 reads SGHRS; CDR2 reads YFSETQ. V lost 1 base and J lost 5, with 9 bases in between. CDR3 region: CASSLRGENEKLFF. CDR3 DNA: TGCGCCAGCAGCTTGAGAGGGGAAAATGAAAAACTGTTTTTT.

The CDR3 DNA is TGTGCCAGTAGTATCGGAGGGAGCGAGCAGTACTTC. Translating it yields CASSIGGSEQYF. This sequence joins TRBV19 and TRBJ2-7; a weak D match, TRBD2 (6 bases). The germline V gene has CDR1 LNHDA and CDR2 SQIVND (reference sequence). V shed 3 bases and J shed 6 bases, with 9 bases lying between them. The CDR3 is made up of 12 amino acids.